This T cell receptor (beta chain) originates from a study of PD-L1 blockade in urothelial cancer. On the study more broadly: Twenty-five of the 29 patients were men with bladder-origin urothelial cancer.

Profiling relied on immunoSEQ multiplex PCR, and the TCRdb table lists in-frame clones only, not all of them. This table has around 45,000 clones, around 88% appearing once. The CDR3 length is 12 residues. The V end lost 8 bases, the J end lost 1 base, and 9 bases lay between the germline ends. Germline V lookup: CDR1 SEHNR, CDR2 FQNEAQ (reference sequence). The rearrangement joins TRBV7-9 to TRBJ2-7, with a weak D call TRBD1 (5 bases). The clonotype originates from a man aged 80 or over with urothelial cancer. The sample was PBMCs, taken around atezolizumab (anti-PD-L1) treatment. CDR3 protein: CASARVSYEQYF. CDR3 DNA sequence: TGTGCCAGCGCCAGGGTATCCTACGAGCAGTACTTC.